These 32 T cell receptor beta chains originate from one sample sequenced in a study of yellow fever vaccine responses in identical twins (dated by TCRdb to between 2018 and 2020). Receptor amplification or capture employed RT-PCR. Sequencing instrument: Illumina HiSeq 2500. TCRdb took the public reads, trimmed them with fastp at Q25, ran MiXCR for clone calling and kept in-frame beta chains. One record per CDR3 amino acid sequence lists the most common genes and DNA. This sample comprises about 3,600 distinct CDR3 sequences, 70% to 90% of them detected only once. The ten largest make up 3.7% of the sample. Sequencing used T cells from blood (PBMCs), unsorted or a sorted subset (not recorded which), obtained before or after yellow fever vaccination (not recorded which). These receptors all come from a woman between 18 and 30 years old who received the yellow fever vaccine. Donor details come from another sample of the same person, matched by shared clones.

This rearrangement joins TRBV5-1 to TRBJ1-1, with a possible D match to TRBD1 (5 bases). Per the germline V gene, CDR1 is SGHRS and CDR2 is YFSETQ. The CDR3 length is 14 residues. V was cut by 4 bases and J by 1 base, with 11 bases left in between. The CDR3: CASSPRQGNTEAFF. As DNA, the CDR3 is TGCGCCAGCAGCCCGAGGCAGGGGAACACTGAAGCTTTCTTT.

This clonotype was found a few times. The gene calls are TRBV14 and TRBJ2-3, with a weak D call TRBD2 (5 bases). CDR3 size: 12 residues. Germline CDR1 is SGHDN and CDR2 is FVKESK. With 4 bases removed from V and 7 bases from J, the gap between germline ends came to 9 bases. The CDR3 region is CASSLSGNTQYF. CDR3 coding DNA: TGTGCCAGCAGCCTCTCCGGGAATACGCAGTATTTT.

The chain joins TRBV19 to TRBJ2-3, with D tentatively TRBD2 (6 bases). Germline V gene lookup returns CDR1 LNHDA and CDR2 SQIVND (reference sequence). The CDR3 spans 14 residues. Deletions cut 4 bases from V and 4 bases from J, with 12 bases between. The CDR3 protein is CASSRPLASDTQYF. CDR3 DNA sequence: TGTGCCAGTAGTAGACCACTAGCATCAGATACGCAGTATTTT.

The rearrangement joins TRBV19 to TRBJ2-7; D ambiguous. Germline V CDR1 and CDR2: LNHDA, SQIVND (reference sequence). V lost 4 bases, J lost 9 bases, and 13 bases lay in between. The CDR3 has 12 residues. This CDR3 reads CASSSLSGPQYF. In DNA, the CDR3 is TGTGCCAGTAGTAGCCTAAGTGGGCCGCAGTACTTC. Looking up the rest from reference TRBV19 and TRBJ2-7 gives the full variable domain: DGGITQSPKYLFRKEGQNVTLSCEQNLNHDAMYWYRQDPGQGLRLIYYSQIVNDFQKGDIAEGYSVSREKKESFPLTVTSAQKNPTAFYLCASSSLSGPQYFGPGTRLTVT.

The chain combines TRBV7-2 with TRBJ1-4, with 7 bases identical to TRBD1. Germline CDR1 reads SGHTA; CDR2 reads FQGNSA. Trimming cost V 1 base and J 8 bases; bases outside gene matches: 7. This CDR3 has 15 amino acids. CDR3 sequence (DNA): TGTGCCAGCAGCTTAGTCGTGACAGGGCGGGAAAAACTGTTTTTT. Amino acids: CASSLVVTGREKLFF.

The chain joins TRBV12-3 or TRBV12-4 to TRBJ2-7; D ambiguous. Trimming left V 4 bases short and J 1 base short, with 11 bases between. The CDR3 is 14 residues long. DNA of the CDR3: TGTGCCAGCAGTTATACAGCGATTTCCTACGAGCAGTACTTC. Encoded protein: CASSYTAISYEQYF.

The chain joins TRBV11-2 to TRBJ2-5, with D hard to call. The V gene's germline CDR1 is SGHAT and CDR2 FQNNGV. The CDR3 covers 13 residues. Trimming removed 4 bases from V and 3 bases from J, with 9 bases in between. CDR3 in amino acids: CASSSRPEETQYF. DNA for the CDR3: TGTGCCAGCAGCTCGCGACCCGAAGAGACCCAGTACTTC.

The CDR3, as DNA: TGTGCCAGCAGCGTAGACCCTAAGGGTGACGAGCAGTACTTC. Its translation: CASSVDPKGDEQYF. The chain carries TRBV9 and TRBJ2-7; D gene ambiguous. V lost 0 bases to trimming and J lost 5 bases, with 12 bases between them. The germline CDR1 and CDR2 sequences are SGDLS and YYNGEE. This CDR3 comprises 14 residues.

The J gene is TRBJ2-7, the V gene TRBV7-7; D gene unclear. The V gene's germline CDR1 is SSHAT and CDR2 FNYEAQ (reference sequence). CDR3 length equals 14 residues. Trimming shortened V by 6 bases and J by 4 bases, and 16 bases separated the two germline ends. The DNA of the CDR3 is TGTGCCAGCAGTCTGGAGTTGGGCCCGTACGAGCAGTACTTC. Its protein is CASSLELGPYEQYF.

The chain has TRBV3-1 and TRBJ2-5; tentatively, D is TRBD1 or TRBD2 (6 bases each). The V end was cut by 2 bases, the J end by 1 base, with 14 bases between. The CDR3 loop spans 16 amino acids. Germline V gene sequence: CDR1 LGHDT, CDR2 YNNKEL (reference sequence). The CDR3 bases are TGTGCCAGCAGCCAATTCGACGGGGGCCCCCAAGAGACCCAGTACTTC. Encoded protein: CASSQFDGGPQETQYF.

The V and J genes are TRBV29-1 and TRBJ2-3, with D unresolved. This CDR3 spans 12 amino acids. The germline gives CDR1 SQVTM, CDR2 ANQGSEA. Trimming left V 2 bases short and J 6 bases short, with 9 bases between. The chain's CDR3 is CSVEHGGDTQYF. CDR3 DNA sequence: TGCAGCGTTGAACATGGTGGGGATACGCAGTATTTT.

The rearrangement uses TRBV7-6 and TRBJ2-1, with D perhaps matching TRBD2 (6 bases). CDR1 and CDR2 (germline): SGHVS, FNYEAQ. The CDR3 spans 14 residues. V dropped 3 bases and J dropped 5 bases, with 11 bases sitting between them. The CDR3 DNA reads TGTGCCAGCAGCTTGGGCGGGACCCACAATGAGCAGTTCTTC. It codes for CASSLGGTHNEQFF. Full variable domain (remainder filled in from reference TRBV7-6 and TRBJ2-1): GAGVSQSPRYKVTKRGQDVALRCDPISGHVSLYWYRQALGQGPEFLTYFNYEAQQDKSGLPNDRFSAERPEGSISTLTIQRTEQRDSAMYRCASSLGGTHNEQFFGPGTRLTVL.

This clonotype was picked up a small number of times. The chain has TRBV2 and TRBJ2-1; possible D gene TRBD2, 5 bases. The CDR3 runs 15 residues. Trimming pared 1 base from V and 2 bases from J, leaving 9 bases between. Per the germline V gene, CDR1 is SNHLY and CDR2 is FYNNEI. CDR3 sequence (DNA): TGTGCCAGCAGTGAAGATGAGGGAACCTACAATGAGCAGTTCTTC. This codes for CASSEDEGTYNEQFF.

V usage is TRBV5-4 and J usage is TRBJ1-2, with 8 bases aligning to TRBD1. The CDR3 is made up of 13 amino acids. Germline V gene sequence: CDR1 SGHNT, CDR2 YYREEE (reference sequence). Germline trimming cut 4 bases from V and 2 bases from J; bases unmatched to any gene: 1. The CDR3 spells CASSGQGNYGYTF. CDR3 DNA sequence: TGTGCCAGCAGCGGACAGGGCAACTATGGCTACACCTTC.

This sequence joins TRBV10-3 and TRBJ2-1; 7 nucleotides agree with TRBD1. Trimming removed 6 bases from V and 9 bases from J; junction bases left unmatched: 5. CDR1 and CDR2 (germline): ENHRY, SYGVKD. CDR3 length equals 12 residues. CDR3 sequence (DNA): TGTGCCATCAGCGACAGGGTTGGTGAGCAGTTCTTC. As protein: CAISDRVGEQFF.

The rearrangement joins TRBV3-1 to TRBJ1-2; unclear D gene. Trimming left V 3 bases short and J 7 bases short, with 12 bases between. CDR1 and CDR2 from the germline V gene are LGHDT and YNNKEL (reference sequence). This CDR3 contains 13 residues. CDR3 residues: CASSQAPRGGYTF. The CDR3 DNA sequence: TGTGCCAGCAGCCAGGCCCCCCGGGGTGGCTACACCTTC.

CDR3 sequence: CASSDRNYEQYF. The CDR3 DNA follows: TGTGCCAGCAGCGACAGGAACTACGAGCAGTACTTC. The gene calls are TRBV27 and TRBJ2-7; tentatively, D is TRBD1 (6 bases). Germline assignment: CDR1 MNHEY and CDR2 SMNVEV (reference sequence). V lost 6 bases, J lost 3 bases, and 9 bases lay in between. The CDR3 extends over 12 amino acids.

The V call is TRBV20-1, the J call TRBJ1-1; 9 positions match TRBD1. Trimming took 1 base from V and 3 from J; bases not matched to a gene: 0. Germline assignment: CDR1 DFQATT and CDR2 SNEGSKA (reference sequence). The CDR3 contains 13 residues. Here the CDR3 reads CSARGTGDTEAFF. CDR3 in DNA: TGCAGTGCTAGAGGGACAGGGGACACTGAAGCTTTCTTT.

The chain joins TRBV11-2 to TRBJ2-7; D is unclear. Trimming took 5 bases from V and 4 from J, leaving 12 bases between them. CDR3 length: 13 residues. CDR1 is SGHAT and CDR2 is FQNNGV in the germline V gene. CDR3 coding DNA: TGTGCCAGCAGCCCCCCGGACCGTTACGAGCAGTACTTC. It is translated as CASSPPDRYEQYF.

The chain combines TRBV5-1 with TRBJ1-1; no firm D call. The CDR3 length is 13 residues. V lost 7 bases and J lost 12, with 22 bases in between. Germline CDR1 SGHRS, CDR2 YFSETQ. CDR3 amino acids: CASSHPSVREPFF. DNA of the CDR3: TGCGCCAGCTCACACCCTAGCGTTCGGGAACCTTTCTTT. The whole variable domain, remainder taken from reference TRBV5-1 and TRBJ1-1, is KAGVTQTPRYLIKTRGQQVTLSCSPISGHRSVSWYQQTPGQGLQFLFEYFSETQRNKGNFPGRFSGRQFSNSRSEMNVSTLELGDSALYLCASSHPSVREPFFGQGTRLTVV.

The chain links TRBV2 to TRBJ2-3; D is undetermined. The germline V and J ends were trimmed by 6 bases and 5 bases, with 6 bases remaining between them. In germline, CDR1 is SNHLY, CDR2 FYNNEI. CDR3 length: 11 residues. CDR3 region: CASSLRDTQYF. Written as DNA, the CDR3 is TGTGCCAGCAGCCTACGAGATACGCAGTATTTT.

The rearrangement links TRBV28 to TRBJ1-6, with D unclear. Trimming left V 1 base short and J 0 bases short, with 7 bases between. This CDR3 comprises 16 residues. Per the germline V gene, CDR1 is MDHEN and CDR2 is SYDVKM. CDR3 region: CASSLLASSYNSPLHF. In DNA form, the CDR3 reads TGTGCCAGCAGTTTATTAGCCAGCTCCTATAATTCACCCCTCCACTTT.

The V gene is TRBV11-1, the J gene TRBJ2-1; 7 bases match TRBD2. V lost 8 bases to trimming and J lost 6 bases; unmatched junction nucleotides: 22. Germline V gene lookup returns CDR1 SGHAT and CDR2 FQDESV (reference sequence). The CDR3 consists of 18 residues. The chain's CDR3 is CASGSGSGVLGGANEQFF. In DNA form, the CDR3 reads TGTGCCAGCGGCTCGGGGAGCGGGGTCTTGGGCGGGGCCAATGAGCAGTTCTTC. The variable domain in full, with the rest retrieved from reference TRBV11-1 and TRBJ2-1, is EAEVAQSPRYKITEKSQAVAFWCDPISGHATLYWYRQILGQGPELLVQFQDESVVDDSQLPKDRFSAERLKGVDSTLKIQPAELGDSAMYLCASGSGSGVLGGANEQFFGPGTRLTVL.

The chain recombines TRBV13 with TRBJ2-2; TRBD2 matches at 14 bases. This CDR3 is built from 17 residues. The V gene end was trimmed by 6 bases and the J gene end by 3 bases; junction bases not matched to a gene: 6. Germline lookup yields CDR1 PRHDT and CDR2 FYEKMQ (reference sequence). CDR3 protein: CASRTGTSGSYTGELFF. The DNA for the CDR3 is TGTGCCAGCAGGACAGGGACTAGCGGGAGTTACACCGGGGAGCTGTTTTTT.

This chain connects TRBV25-1 to TRBJ2-7; TRBD2 matches 7 bases. There are 14 residues in the CDR3. V trimming: 3 bases; J trimming: 4 bases; junction bases outside the gene matches: 6. CDR1 and CDR2 from the germline V gene are MGHDK and SYGVNS. CDR3 in amino acids: CASSDRGSWYEQYF. The DNA of the CDR3 is TGTGCCAGCAGTGACCGCGGGAGCTGGTACGAGCAGTACTTC.

The rearrangement joins TRBV7-2 to TRBJ1-1; D may be TRBD1 (6 bases). Germline loops: CDR1 SGHTA, CDR2 FQGNSA. V was trimmed by 0 bases and J by 1 base, leaving 9 bases between them. The CDR3 has 15 amino acids. CDR3 sequence: CASSLAPGANTEAFF. The DNA for the CDR3 is TGTGCCAGCAGCTTAGCCCCAGGGGCGAACACTGAAGCTTTCTTT.

V usage is TRBV18 and J usage is TRBJ2-7; TRBD2 might be the D (7 bases). In germline, CDR1 is KGHSH, CDR2 LQKENI. The CDR3 sequence is 14 residues long. The V end was cut by 6 bases, the J end by 2 bases, with 14 bases between. CDR3 DNA sequence: TGTGCCAGCTCCCAGGGGAGGGGCGCCTACGAGCAGTACGTC. The encoded protein is CASSQGRGAYEQYV.

The CDR3 nucleotides are TGTGCCAGCAGAAGAACCTATGGCTACACCTTC. Translating it yields CASRRTYGYTF. This chain uses TRBV28 with TRBJ1-2; D not certain. This CDR3 comprises 11 residues. Germline CDR1 reads MDHEN; CDR2 reads SYDVKM. V was clipped by 6 bases and J by 4 bases, with 6 bases between them.

This chain links TRBV27 with TRBJ1-1, with 8 bases aligning to TRBD1. The CDR3 contains 19 residues. CDR1 is MNHEY and CDR2 is SMNVEV in the germline V gene (reference sequence). The V and J ends lost 0 bases and 0 bases, in that order; junction bases with no gene match: 12. The CDR3 region is CASSLSLIRGLPMNTEAFF. CDR3 DNA: TGTGCCAGCAGTTTATCGTTGATCAGGGGGCTCCCTATGAACACTGAAGCTTTCTTT.

This chain connects TRBV5-4 to TRBJ2-5; D may be TRBD2 (6 bases). The CDR3 runs to 14 residues. Germline V gene data show CDR1 as SGHNT and CDR2 as YYREEE (reference sequence). V lost 0 bases to trimming and J lost 7 bases, with 13 bases between them. CDR3 DNA: TGTGCCAGCAGCTTGGATGGAGGGAGAGGGACCCAGTACTTC. This encodes CASSLDGGRGTQYF.

The chain carries TRBV19 and TRBJ2-1; 8 nucleotides match TRBD1. This CDR3 spans 16 amino acids. CDR1 LNHDA and CDR2 SQIVND come from the germline V gene (reference sequence). With 1 base clipped from V and 2 bases from J, the junction kept 4 bases outside the gene matches. CDR3 in DNA: TGTGCCAGTAGTATAGCTGGGACAGGTACCTACAATGAGCAGTTCTTC. This gives the protein CASSIAGTGTYNEQFF.

V usage is TRBV12-3 or TRBV12-4 and J usage is TRBJ2-2; D is ambiguous. This CDR3 has 13 residues. V lost 7 bases to trimming and J lost 3 bases, with 9 bases between them. The CDR3 sequence is CASKRQDTGELFF. CDR3 DNA sequence: TGTGCCAGCAAAAGACAAGACACCGGGGAGCTGTTTTTT.